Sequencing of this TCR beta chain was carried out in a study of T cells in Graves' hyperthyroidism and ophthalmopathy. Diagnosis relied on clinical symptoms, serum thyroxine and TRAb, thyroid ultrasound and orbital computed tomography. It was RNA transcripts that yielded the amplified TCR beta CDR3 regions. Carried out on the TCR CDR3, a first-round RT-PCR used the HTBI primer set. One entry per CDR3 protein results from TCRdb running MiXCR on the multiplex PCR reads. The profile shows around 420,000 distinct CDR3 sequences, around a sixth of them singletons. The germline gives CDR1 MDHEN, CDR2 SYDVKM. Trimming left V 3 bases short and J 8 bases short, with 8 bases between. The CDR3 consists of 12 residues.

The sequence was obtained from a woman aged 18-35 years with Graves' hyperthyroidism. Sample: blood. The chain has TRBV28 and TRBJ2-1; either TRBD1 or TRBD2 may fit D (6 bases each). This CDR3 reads CASSFGGDEQFF. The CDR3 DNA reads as TGTGCCAGCAGTTTCGGGGGCGATGAGCAGTTCTTC. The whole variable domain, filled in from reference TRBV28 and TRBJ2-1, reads DVKVTQSSRYLVKRTGEKVFLECVQDMDHENMFWYRQDPGLGLRLIYFSYDVKMKEKGDIPEGYSVSREKKERFSLILESASTNQTSMYLCASSFGGDEQFFGPGTRLTVL.